The rows below give T cell receptor beta chains drawn from one sample of a study of cytomegalovirus exposure and HLA in healthy donors. TCRdb keeps only in-frame clones here, not all; method: immunoSEQ multiplex PCR. The sample lists more than 80,000 clones, about 83% occurring once. The sequencing input was PBMCs. These receptors all come from a female donor in good health and CMV-seropositive. The CDR3 runs from the conserved cysteine through the conserved F or W. Fields, in order: J gene, V gene, clone size, D gene, CDR3 protein, CDR3 DNA. The D gene is left open where the match is weak. Some rows mark clone size as missing; the rest say once, few, many or name a class of expanded clone.

TRBJ2-1,TRBV11-2,few,NA,CASSLGVNNEQFF,TGTGCCAGCAGCCTGGGAGTGAACAATGAGCAGTTCTTC
TRBJ2-7,TRBV2,NA,NA,CASIGGGPYEQYF,TGTGCCAGCATTGGAGGGGGCCCCTACGAGCAGTACTTC
TRBJ2-2,TRBV18,NA,TRBD1,CASSPPGTGETGELFF,TGTGCCAGCTCACCTCCTGGGACAGGGGAGACCGGGGAGCTGTTTTTT
TRBJ1-2,TRBV14,NA,TRBD1,CASSQDNRGHYGYTF,TGTGCCAGCAGCCAAGATAACAGGGGGCACTATGGCTACACCTTC
TRBJ1-5,TRBV2,NA,NA,CASNLEHNQPQHF,TGTGCCAGCAATCTCGAGCACAATCAGCCCCAGCATTTT
TRBJ1-2,TRBV28,NA,NA,CASSLSAGEDYGYTF,TGTGCCAGCAGTTTATCGGCCGGGGAGGACTATGGCTACACCTTC
TRBJ2-5,TRBV6-5,NA,NA,CASSYPSEETQYF,TGTGCCAGCAGTTACCCCAGCGAAGAGACCCAGTACTTC
TRBJ2-7,TRBV5-4,NA,TRBD2,CASSETGTTYEQYF,TGTGCCAGCAGCGAAACCGGGACTACCTACGAGCAGTACTTC
TRBJ1-3,TRBV7-9,few,NA,CANAAGASGNTIYF,TGTGCCAACGCGGCAGGGGCTTCTGGAAACACCATATATTTT
TRBJ2-7,TRBV29-1,NA,NA,CSVEADNEQYF,TGCAGCGTTGAGGCGGACAACGAGCAGTACTTC
TRBJ1-6,TRBV27,NA,NA,CASRNRENSPLHF,TGTGCCAGCAGGAACAGGGAAAATTCACCCCTCCACTTT
TRBJ1-2,TRBV12-5,NA,TRBD1,CATTGYYGYTF,TGTGCAACGACAGGGTACTATGGCTACACCTTC
TRBJ2-1,TRBV27,NA,NA,CASRRRDNAYEQFF,TGTGCCAGCAGGCGCCGGGACAATGCTTATGAGCAGTTCTTC
TRBJ2-1,TRBV7-2,NA,TRBD2,CASSLVPSGGSLYDEQFF,TGTGCCAGCAGCTTAGTACCTAGCGGGGGCTCGCTCTACGATGAGCAGTTCTTC
TRBJ1-5,TRBV7-9,once,NA,CASSLDGTSLGNQPQHF,TGCGCCAGCAGCTTGGACGGGACTTCGCTAGGCAATCAGCCCCAGCATTTT
TRBJ2-1,TRBV21-1,NA,NA,CAGGAGDEQFF,TGTGCCGGGGGGGCCGGGGATGAGCAGTTCTTC
TRBJ2-1,TRBV27,NA,TRBD1,CASSLSDRNEQFF,TGTGCCAGCAGTTTATCGGACAGGAATGAGCAGTTCTTC
TRBJ1-2,TRBV4-2,NA,NA,CASSQDAGGSNYGYTF,TGTGCCAGCAGCCAAGATGCTGGGGGCTCTAACTATGGCTACACCTTC
TRBJ1-4,TRBV27,NA,TRBD1,CASSPRGQTEKLFF,TGTGCCAGCAGTCCGAGGGGACAGACCGAAAAACTGTTTTTT
TRBJ1-1,TRBV2,NA,TRBD1,CASSALPDRPLPTSEAFF,TGTGCCAGCAGCGCATTACCGGACAGGCCACTTCCCACGTCTGAAGCTTTCTTT
TRBJ2-7,TRBV6-6,once,NA,CASSRGSSSYEQYF,TGTGCCAGCAGTAGGGGTAGCAGTTCCTACGAGCAGTACTTC
TRBJ1-4,TRBV14,NA,TRBD1,CASSHRRGTALQNEKLFF,TGTGCCAGCAGCCACCGTCGAGGGACAGCTCTACAGAATGAAAAACTGTTTTTT
TRBJ1-4,TRBV13,NA,NA,CASSLTAPGEKLFF,TGTGCCAGCAGCTTAACCGCCCCAGGTGAAAAACTGTTTTTT
TRBJ1-2,TRBV30,NA,NA,CAWSLDSGKDYGYTF,TGTGCCTGGAGTTTAGACAGTGGGAAAGACTATGGCTACACCTTC